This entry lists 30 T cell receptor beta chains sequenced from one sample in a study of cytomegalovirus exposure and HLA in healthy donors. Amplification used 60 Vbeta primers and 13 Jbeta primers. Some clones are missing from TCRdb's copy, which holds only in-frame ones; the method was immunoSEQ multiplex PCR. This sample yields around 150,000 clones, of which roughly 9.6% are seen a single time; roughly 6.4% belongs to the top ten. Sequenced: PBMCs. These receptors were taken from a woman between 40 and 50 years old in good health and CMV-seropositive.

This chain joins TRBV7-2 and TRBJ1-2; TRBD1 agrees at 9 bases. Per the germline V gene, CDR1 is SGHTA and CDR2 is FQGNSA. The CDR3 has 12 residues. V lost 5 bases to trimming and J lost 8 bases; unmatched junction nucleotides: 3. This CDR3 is CASSKDRGGYTF. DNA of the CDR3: TGTGCCAGCAGCAAGGACAGGGGAGGCTACACCTTC.

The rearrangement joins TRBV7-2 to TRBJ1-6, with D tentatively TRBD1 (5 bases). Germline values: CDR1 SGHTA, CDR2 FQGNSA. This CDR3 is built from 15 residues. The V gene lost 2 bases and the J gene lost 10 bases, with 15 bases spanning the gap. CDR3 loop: CASSLSGQGFSPLHF. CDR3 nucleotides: TGTGCCAGCAGCTTATCAGGGCAGGGTTTCTCACCCCTCCACTTT.

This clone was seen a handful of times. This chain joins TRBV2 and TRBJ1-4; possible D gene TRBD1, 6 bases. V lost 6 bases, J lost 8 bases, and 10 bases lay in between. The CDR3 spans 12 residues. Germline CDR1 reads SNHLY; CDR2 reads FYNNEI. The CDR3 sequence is CASRQGDEKLFF. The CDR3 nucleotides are TGTGCCAGCAGACAGGGAGACGAAAAACTGTTTTTT. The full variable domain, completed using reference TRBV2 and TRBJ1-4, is EPEVTQTPSHQVTQMGQEVILRCVPISNHLYFYWYRQILGQKVEFLVSFYNNEISEKSEIFDDQFSVERPDGSNFTLKIRSTKLEDSAMYFCASRQGDEKLFFGSGTQLSVL.

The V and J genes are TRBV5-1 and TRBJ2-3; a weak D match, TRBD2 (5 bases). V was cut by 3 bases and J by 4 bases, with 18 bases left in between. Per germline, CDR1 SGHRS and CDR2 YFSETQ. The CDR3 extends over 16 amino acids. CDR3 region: CASSSGRLSDPDTQYF. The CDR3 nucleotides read TGCGCCAGCAGCTCCGGACGACTAAGTGATCCAGATACGCAGTATTTT.

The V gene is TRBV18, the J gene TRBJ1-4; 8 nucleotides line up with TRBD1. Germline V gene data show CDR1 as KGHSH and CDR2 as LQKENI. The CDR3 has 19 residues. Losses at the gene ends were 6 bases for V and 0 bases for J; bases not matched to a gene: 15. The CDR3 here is CASSPYRRSGGSTNEKLFF. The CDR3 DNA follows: TGTGCCAGCTCGCCCTACAGGAGGTCAGGGGGCTCAACTAATGAAAAACTGTTTTTT.

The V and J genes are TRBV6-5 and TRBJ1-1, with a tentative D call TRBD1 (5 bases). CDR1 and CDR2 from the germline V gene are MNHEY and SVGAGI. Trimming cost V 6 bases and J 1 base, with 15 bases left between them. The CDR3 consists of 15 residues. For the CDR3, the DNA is TGTGCCAGCAGATTCTCAGGGAAGGCGAACACTGAAGCTTTCTTT. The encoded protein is CASRFSGKANTEAFF.

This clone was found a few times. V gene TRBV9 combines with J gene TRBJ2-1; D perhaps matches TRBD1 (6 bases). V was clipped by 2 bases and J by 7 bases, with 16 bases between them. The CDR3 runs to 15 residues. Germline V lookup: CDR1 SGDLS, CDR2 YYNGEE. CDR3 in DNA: TGTGCCAGCAGCGTTCAGGGGTATAGTTATAATGAGCAGTTCTTC. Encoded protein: CASSVQGYSYNEQFF.

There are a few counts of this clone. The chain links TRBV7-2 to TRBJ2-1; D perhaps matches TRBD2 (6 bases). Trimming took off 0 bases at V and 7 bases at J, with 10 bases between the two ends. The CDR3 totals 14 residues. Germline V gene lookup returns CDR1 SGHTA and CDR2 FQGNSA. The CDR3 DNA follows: TGTGCCAGCAGCTTAGCGGGGGGTAGGAATGAGCAGTTCTTC. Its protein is CASSLAGGRNEQFF.

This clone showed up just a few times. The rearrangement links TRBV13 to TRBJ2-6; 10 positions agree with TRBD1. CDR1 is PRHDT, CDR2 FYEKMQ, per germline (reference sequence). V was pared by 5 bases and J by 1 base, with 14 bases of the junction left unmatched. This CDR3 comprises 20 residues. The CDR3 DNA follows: TGTGCCAGCAGCGAATACCGCCGGGACAGGGGAAGGTCTGGGGCCAACGTCCTGACTTTC. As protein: CASSEYRRDRGRSGANVLTF.

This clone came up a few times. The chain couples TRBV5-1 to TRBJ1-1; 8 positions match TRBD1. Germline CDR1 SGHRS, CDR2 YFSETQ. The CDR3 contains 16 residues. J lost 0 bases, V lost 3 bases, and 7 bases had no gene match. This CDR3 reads CASSSGQGGLNTEAFF. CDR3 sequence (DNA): TGCGCCAGCAGCTCTGGACAGGGAGGGCTGAACACTGAAGCTTTCTTT.

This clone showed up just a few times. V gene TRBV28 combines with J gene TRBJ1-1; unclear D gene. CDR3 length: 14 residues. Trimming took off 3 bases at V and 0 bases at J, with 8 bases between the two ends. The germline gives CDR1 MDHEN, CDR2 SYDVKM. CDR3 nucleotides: TGTGCCAGCAGTTTGATAAACATGAACACTGAAGCTTTCTTT. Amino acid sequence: CASSLINMNTEAFF.

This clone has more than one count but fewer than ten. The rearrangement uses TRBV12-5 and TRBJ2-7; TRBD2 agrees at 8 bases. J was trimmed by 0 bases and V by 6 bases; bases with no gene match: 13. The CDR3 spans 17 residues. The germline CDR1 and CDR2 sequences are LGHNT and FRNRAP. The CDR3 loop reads CASGWGPGGALSYEQYF. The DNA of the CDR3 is TGTGCTAGTGGCTGGGGACCGGGGGGGGCCCTCTCCTACGAGCAGTACTTC.

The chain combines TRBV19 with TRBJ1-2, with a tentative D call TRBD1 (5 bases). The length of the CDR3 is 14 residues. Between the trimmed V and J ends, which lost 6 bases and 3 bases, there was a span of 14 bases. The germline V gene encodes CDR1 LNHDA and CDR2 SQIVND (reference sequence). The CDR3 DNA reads TGTGCCAGTAGCAGGGTCGACCGGGACTATGGCTACACCTTC. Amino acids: CASSRVDRDYGYTF. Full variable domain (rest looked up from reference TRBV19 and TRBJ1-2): DGGITQSPKYLFRKEGQNVTLSCEQNLNHDAMYWYRQDPGQGLRLIYYSQIVNDFQKGDIAEGYSVSREKKESFPLTVTSAQKNPTAFYLCASSRVDRDYGYTFGSGTRLTVV.

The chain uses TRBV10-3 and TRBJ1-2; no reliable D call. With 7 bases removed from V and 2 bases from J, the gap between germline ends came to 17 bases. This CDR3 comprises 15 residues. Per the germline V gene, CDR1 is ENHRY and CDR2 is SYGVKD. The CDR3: CAITLVDGLNYGYTF. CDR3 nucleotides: TGTGCCATCACCCTAGTGGACGGACTAAACTATGGCTACACCTTC.

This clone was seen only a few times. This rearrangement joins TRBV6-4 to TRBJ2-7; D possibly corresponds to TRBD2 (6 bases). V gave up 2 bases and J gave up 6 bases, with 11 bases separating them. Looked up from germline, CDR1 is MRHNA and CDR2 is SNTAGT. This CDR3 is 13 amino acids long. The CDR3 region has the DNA TGTGCCAGCAGTGACACTGAGGGAGGCGAGCAGTACTTC. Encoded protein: CASSDTEGGEQYF.

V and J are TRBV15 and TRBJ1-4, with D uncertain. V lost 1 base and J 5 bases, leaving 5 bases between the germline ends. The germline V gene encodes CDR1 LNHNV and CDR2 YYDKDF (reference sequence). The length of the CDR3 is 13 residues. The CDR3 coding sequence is TGTGCCACCAGCAGAGCCCAGAATGAAAAACTGTTTTTT. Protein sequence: CATSRAQNEKLFF.

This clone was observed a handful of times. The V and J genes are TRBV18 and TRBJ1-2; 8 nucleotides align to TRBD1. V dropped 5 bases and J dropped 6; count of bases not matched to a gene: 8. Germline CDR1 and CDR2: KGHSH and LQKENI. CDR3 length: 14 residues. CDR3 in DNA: TGTGCCAGCTCAAATTTGCAGGGGGCGGATGGCTACACCTTC. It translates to CASSNLQGADGYTF.

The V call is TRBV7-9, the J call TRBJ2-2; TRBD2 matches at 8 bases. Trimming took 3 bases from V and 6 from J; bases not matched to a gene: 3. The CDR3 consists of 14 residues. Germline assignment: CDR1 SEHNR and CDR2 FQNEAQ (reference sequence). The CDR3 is CASSLGGGPGELFF. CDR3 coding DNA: TGTGCCAGCAGCTTGGGCGGGGGGCCCGGGGAGCTGTTTTTT. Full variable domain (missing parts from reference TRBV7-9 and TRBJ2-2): DTGVSQNPRHKITKRGQNVTFRCDPISEHNRLYWYRQTLGQGPEFLTYFQNEAQLEKSRLLSDRFSAERPKGSFSTLEIQRTEQGDSAMYLCASSLGGGPGELFFGEGSRLTVL.

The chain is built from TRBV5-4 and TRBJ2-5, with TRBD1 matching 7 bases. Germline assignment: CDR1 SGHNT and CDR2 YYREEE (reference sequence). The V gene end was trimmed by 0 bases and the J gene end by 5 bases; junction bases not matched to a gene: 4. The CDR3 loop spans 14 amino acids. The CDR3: CASSLAGRGETQYF. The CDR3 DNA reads TGTGCCAGCAGCTTGGCGGGCAGGGGGGAGACCCAGTACTTC.

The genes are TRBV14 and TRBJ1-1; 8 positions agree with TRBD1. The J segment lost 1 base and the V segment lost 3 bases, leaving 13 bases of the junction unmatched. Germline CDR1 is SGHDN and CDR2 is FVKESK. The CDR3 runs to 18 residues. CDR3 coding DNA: TGTGCCAGCAGCCACTCCCTGGGGCTACAGGGGGGGAACACTGAAGCTTTCTTT. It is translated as CASSHSLGLQGGNTEAFF. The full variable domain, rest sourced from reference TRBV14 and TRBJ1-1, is EAGVTQFPSHSVIEKGQTVTLRCDPISGHDNLYWYRRVMGKEIKFLLHFVKESKQDESGMPNNRFLAERTGGTYSTLKVQPAELEDSGVYFCASSHSLGLQGGNTEAFFGQGTRLTVV.

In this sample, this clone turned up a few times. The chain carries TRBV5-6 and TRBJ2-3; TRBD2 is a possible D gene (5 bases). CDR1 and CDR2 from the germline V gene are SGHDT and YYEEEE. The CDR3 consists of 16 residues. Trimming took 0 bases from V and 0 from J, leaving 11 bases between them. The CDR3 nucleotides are TGTGCCAGCAGCTTGGAGAGGGATCCTAGCACAGATACGCAGTATTTT. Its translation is CASSLERDPSTDTQYF.

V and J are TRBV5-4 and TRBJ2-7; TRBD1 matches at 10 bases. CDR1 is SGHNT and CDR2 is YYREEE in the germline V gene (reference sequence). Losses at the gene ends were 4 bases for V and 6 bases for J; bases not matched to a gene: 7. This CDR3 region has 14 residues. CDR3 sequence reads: CASSPGDRGSEQYF. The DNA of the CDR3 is TGTGCCAGCAGCCCGGGGGACAGGGGTTCCGAGCAGTACTTC.

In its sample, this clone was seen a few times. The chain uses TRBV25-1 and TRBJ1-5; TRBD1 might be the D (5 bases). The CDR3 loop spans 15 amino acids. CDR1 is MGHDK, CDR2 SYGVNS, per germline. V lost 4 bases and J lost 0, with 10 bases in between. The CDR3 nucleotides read TGTGCCAGCAGTGGGGGCCTATATAGCAATCAGCCCCAGCATTTT. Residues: CASSGGLYSNQPQHF.

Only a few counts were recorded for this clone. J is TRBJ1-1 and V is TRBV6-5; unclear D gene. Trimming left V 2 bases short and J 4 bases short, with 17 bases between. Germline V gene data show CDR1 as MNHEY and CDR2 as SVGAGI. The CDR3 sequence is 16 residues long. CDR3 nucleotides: TGTGCCAGCAGTTACAGAGGATCGGAGGCGGGCACTGAAGCTTTCTTT. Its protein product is CASSYRGSEAGTEAFF.

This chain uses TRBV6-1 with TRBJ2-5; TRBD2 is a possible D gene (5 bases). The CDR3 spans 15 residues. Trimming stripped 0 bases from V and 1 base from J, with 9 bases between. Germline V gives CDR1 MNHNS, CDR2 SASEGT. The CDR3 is CASSEARASQETQYF. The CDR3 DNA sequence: TGTGCCAGCAGTGAAGCGCGGGCTTCCCAAGAGACCCAGTACTTC.

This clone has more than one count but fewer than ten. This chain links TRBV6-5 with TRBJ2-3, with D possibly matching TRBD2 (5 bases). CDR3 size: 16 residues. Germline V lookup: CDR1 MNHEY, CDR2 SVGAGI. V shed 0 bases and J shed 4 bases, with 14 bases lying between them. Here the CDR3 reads CASSYSGRGIADTQYF. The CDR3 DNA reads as TGTGCCAGCAGTTACTCGGGTCGAGGGATAGCAGATACGCAGTATTTT.

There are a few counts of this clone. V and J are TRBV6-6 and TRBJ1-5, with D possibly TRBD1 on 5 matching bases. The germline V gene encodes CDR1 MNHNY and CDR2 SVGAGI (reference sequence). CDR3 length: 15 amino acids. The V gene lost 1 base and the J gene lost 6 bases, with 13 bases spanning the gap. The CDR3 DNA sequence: TGTGCCAGCAGTTACTATGTAGGGGTTGGTCAGCCCCAGCATTTT. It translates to CASSYYVGVGQPQHF.

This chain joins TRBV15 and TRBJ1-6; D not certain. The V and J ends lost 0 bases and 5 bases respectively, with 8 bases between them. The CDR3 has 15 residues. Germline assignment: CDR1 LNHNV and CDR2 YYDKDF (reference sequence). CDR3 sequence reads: CATSRDRGDNSPLHF. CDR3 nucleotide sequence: TGTGCCACCAGCAGAGATCGAGGAGATAATTCACCCCTCCACTTT.

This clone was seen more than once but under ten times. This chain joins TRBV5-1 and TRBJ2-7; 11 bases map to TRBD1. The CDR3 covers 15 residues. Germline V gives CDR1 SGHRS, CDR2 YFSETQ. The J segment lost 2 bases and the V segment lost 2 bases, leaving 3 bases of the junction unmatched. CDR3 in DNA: TGCGCCAGCAGCTTACGGGGACAGGGGGCCTACGAGCAGTACGTC. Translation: CASSLRGQGAYEQYV.

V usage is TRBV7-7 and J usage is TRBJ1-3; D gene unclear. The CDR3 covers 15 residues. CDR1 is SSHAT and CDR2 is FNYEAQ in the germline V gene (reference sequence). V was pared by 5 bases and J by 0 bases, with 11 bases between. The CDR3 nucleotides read TGTGCCAGCAGCCCAGGACTGAGCTCTGGAAACACCATATATTTT. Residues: CASSPGLSSGNTIYF.